These T cell receptor beta chains were read from a single sample in a study of CD4+ T cells in melanoma. Measured with immunoSEQ multiplex PCR; TCRdb has only the in-frame clones, and not every one. The sample holds some 110,000 clones, about nine tenths seen once. The sample comprised peripheral blood. These receptors all stem from a human donor with melanoma. CDR3s include the opening cysteine and the closing phenylalanine or tryptophan. A D gene is named only where the DNA matches it firmly. The size entry is marked missing in some rows and otherwise reads once, few, many or a size class.

abundance | j_gene | v_gene | d_gene | CDR3aa | CDR3nt
NA | TRBJ2-4 | TRBV9 | NA | CASSVGRLRLAKNIQYF | TGTGCCAGCAGCGTAGGAAGGTTGCGCCTAGCCAAAAACATTCAGTACTTC
NA | TRBJ2-5 | TRBV28 | NA | CASSFKETQYF | TGTGCCAGCAGTTTTAAAGAGACCCAGTACTTC
NA | TRBJ1-1 | TRBV2 | NA | CASRSDGNTEAFF | TGTGCCAGCCGATCGGACGGGAACACTGAAGCTTTCTTT
NA | TRBJ2-5 | TRBV7-2 | TRBD1 | CASSLLYRQGRETQYF | TGTGCCAGCAGCTTACTATATCGACAGGGACGAGAGACCCAGTACTTC
NA | TRBJ1-2 | TRBV6-5 | NA | CASSPQFGSGYTF | TGTGCCAGCAGTCCACAATTCGGGAGCGGCTACACCTTC
NA | TRBJ1-5 | TRBV5-8 | NA | CATPSGSRSNQPQHF | TGTGCCACCCCGTCAGGGTCTAGGAGCAATCAGCCCCAGCATTTT
once | TRBJ1-4 | TRBV7-2 | TRBD1 | CASSRTPGGSEKLFF | TGTGCCAGCAGCCGAACCCCAGGGGGCTCTGAAAAACTGTTTTTT
few | TRBJ2-1 | TRBV5-1 | TRBD1 | CASSSWTGTYNEQFF | TGCGCCAGCAGCAGTTGGACAGGGACCTACAATGAGCAGTTCTTC
NA | TRBJ2-3 | TRBV5-1 | NA | CASSLEGGGPDTQYF | TGCGCCAGCAGCTTGGAGGGGGGGGGCCCAGATACGCAGTATTTT
NA | TRBJ2-7 | TRBV7-2 | NA | CASSLEPRYEQYF | TGTGCCAGCAGCTTAGAACCCCGTTACGAGCAGTACTTC
NA | TRBJ1-1 | TRBV2 | NA | CASSENTEAFF | TGTGCCAGCAGTGAGAACACTGAAGCTTTCTTT
NA | TRBJ2-7 | TRBV28 | NA | CASSPRLRVSSYEQYF | TGTGCCAGCAGTCCCCGCTTAAGGGTGAGCTCCTACGAGCAGTACTTC
NA | TRBJ2-7 | TRBV7-2 | NA | CASSLERSSYEQYF | TGTGCCAGCAGCTTAGAAAGGAGCTCCTACGAGCAGTACTTC
NA | TRBJ2-1 | TRBV14 | TRBD2 | CASSPYPAGGRNEQFF | TGTGCCAGCAGCCCCTATCCCGCGGGAGGGAGGAATGAGCAGTTCTTC
NA | TRBJ2-7 | TRBV19 | TRBD2 | CASRPGGRRTYEQYF | TGTGCCAGTAGGCCGGGCGGGAGGAGGACCTACGAGCAGTACTTC
NA | TRBJ2-5 | TRBV5-1 | TRBD1 | CASSEGQGASETQYF | TGCGCCAGCAGCGAGGGACAGGGGGCCAGTGAGACCCAGTACTTC
NA | TRBJ2-5 | TRBV28 | TRBD1 | CASSPHRGRETQYF | TGTGCCAGCAGTCCCCACAGGGGGCGGGAGACCCAGTACTTC
NA | TRBJ1-5 | TRBV7-8 | TRBD1 | CASSDRDRGDQPQHF | TGTGCCAGCAGCGACCGGGACAGGGGAGATCAGCCCCAGCATTTT
NA | TRBJ1-1 | TRBV19 | TRBD1 | CASRTGGRNTEAFF | TGTGCCAGTAGGACAGGGGGCCGAAACACTGAAGCTTTCTTT
NA | TRBJ1-1 | TRBV27 | TRBD1 | CASSIRQGTEAFF | TGTGCCAGCAGTATACGACAGGGTACTGAAGCTTTCTTT
few | TRBJ2-1 | TRBV11-2 | TRBD2 | CASSQLAGGWFNEQFF | TGTGCCAGCAGCCAACTAGCGGGGGGGTGGTTCAATGAGCAGTTCTTC
NA | TRBJ1-6 | TRBV30 | NA | CAWSANGQGNSPLHF | TGTGCCTGGTCCGCGAACGGTCAGGGCAATTCACCCCTCCACTTT
NA | TRBJ2-5 | TRBV7-2 | NA | CASSPWATGQETQYF | TGTGCCAGCAGCCCCTGGGCAACAGGACAAGAGACCCAGTACTTC
many | TRBJ1-6 | TRBV7-2 | NA | CASSLSGPYNSPLHF | TGTGCCAGCAGCTTATCGGGGCCCTATAATTCACCCCTCCACTTT
NA | TRBJ2-7 | TRBV4-2 | TRBD2 | CASSQGLAVYEQYF | TGTGCCAGCAGCCAGGGACTAGCGGTCTACGAGCAGTACTTC
NA | TRBJ2-1 | TRBV5-1 | TRBD2 | CASSLGPAGGYNEQFF | TGCGCCAGCAGCTTGGGTCCGGCGGGAGGTTACAATGAGCAGTTCTTC
NA | TRBJ1-1 | TRBV2 | NA | CASGDTWGGTEAFF | TGTGCCAGCGGGGACACCTGGGGAGGGACTGAAGCTTTCTTT
NA | TRBJ2-3 | TRBV4-3 | TRBD2 | CASSLLAGGVTDTQYF | TGCGCCAGCAGCCTTCTAGCGGGGGGGGTGACAGATACGCAGTATTTT
NA | TRBJ2-3 | TRBV9 | TRBD2 | CASSGTSTDTQYF | TGTGCCAGTAGCGGGACTAGCACAGATACGCAGTATTTT
few | TRBJ2-5 | TRBV18 | TRBD1 | CASSRGQGETQYF | TGTGCCAGCTCAAGGGGACAGGGCGAGACCCAGTACTTC
NA | TRBJ1-5 | TRBV5-5 | NA | CASRPGMIQPQHF | TGTGCCAGCAGGCCAGGGATGATCCAGCCCCAGCATTTT
NA | TRBJ2-3 | TRBV7-2 | NA | CASSLVGGGLKDTQYF | TGTGCCAGCAGCTTAGTTGGGGGGGGGCTTAAAGATACGCAGTATTTT
few | TRBJ2-7 | TRBV5-1 | NA | CASSLAVTYEQYF | TGCGCCAGCAGCTTGGCCGTAACCTACGAGCAGTACTTC
NA | TRBJ2-4 | TRBV5-5 | NA | CASSSAGQGGFGAKNIQYF | TGTGCCAGCAGCTCCGCGGGCCAAGGTGGATTTGGAGCCAAAAACATTCAGTACTTC
NA | TRBJ2-2 | TRBV19 | TRBD2 | CASSRRGVVGGELFF | TGTGCCAGTAGCAGGCGGGGGGTAGTCGGCGGGGAGCTGTTTTTT
medium-sized | TRBJ1-5 | TRBV7-9 | NA | CASSPMDNQPQHF | TGTGCCAGCAGCCCGATGGACAATCAGCCCCAGCATTTT
NA | TRBJ1-2 | TRBV5-1 | TRBD1 | CASSHGQADGYTF | TGCGCCAGCAGCCATGGACAGGCGGATGGCTACACCTTC
NA | TRBJ2-5 | TRBV27 | NA | CASSLVGTETQYF | TGTGCCAGCAGTCTTGTCGGAACAGAGACCCAGTACTTC
NA | TRBJ1-1 | TRBV4-1 | NA | CASSQRGWLNTEAFF | TGCGCCAGCAGCCAAAGGGGGTGGCTGAACACTGAAGCTTTCTTT
NA | TRBJ2-4 | TRBV6-5 | NA | CASSYGKNLAKNIQYF | TGTGCCAGCAGTTACGGGAAGAACCTAGCCAAAAACATTCAGTACTTC
NA | TRBJ1-4 | TRBV28 | NA | CASSFPGEGEKLFF | TGTGCCAGCAGTTTCCCAGGGGAGGGAGAAAAACTGTTTTTT
few | TRBJ1-1 | TRBV21-1 | NA | CASSSSRDRNTEAFF | TGTGCCAGCAGCTCCTCCCGGGACAGGAACACTGAAGCTTTCTTT
NA | TRBJ2-7 | TRBV27 | NA | CASSLSGRVEQYF | TGTGCCAGCAGTTTAAGTGGCAGGGTCGAGCAGTACTTC
NA | TRBJ1-2 | TRBV4-2 | TRBD1 | CASSERGQGASGYTF | TGTGCCAGCAGCGAACGGGGACAGGGGGCTAGCGGCTACACCTTC
NA | TRBJ1-5 | TRBV27 | NA | CASSQSTGFGNQPQHF | TGTGCCAGCAGTCAATCCACAGGGTTTGGCAATCAGCCCCAGCATTTT
NA | TRBJ1-5 | TRBV18 | NA | CASRDTNQPQHF | TGTGCCAGCCGGGACACCAATCAGCCCCAGCATTTT
NA | TRBJ2-7 | TRBV28 | NA | CASSLRGFEQYF | TGTGCCAGCAGTTTGAGGGGATTCGAGCAGTACTTC
NA | TRBJ1-2 | TRBV5-1 | TRBD1 | CASSLIPGQRRGYTF | TGCGCCAGCAGCTTGATTCCGGGACAGAGACGGGGCTACACCTTC
NA | TRBJ1-2 | TRBV19 | NA | CASSIGSEDGYTF | TGTGCCAGTAGTATAGGCTCCGAGGATGGCTACACCTTC